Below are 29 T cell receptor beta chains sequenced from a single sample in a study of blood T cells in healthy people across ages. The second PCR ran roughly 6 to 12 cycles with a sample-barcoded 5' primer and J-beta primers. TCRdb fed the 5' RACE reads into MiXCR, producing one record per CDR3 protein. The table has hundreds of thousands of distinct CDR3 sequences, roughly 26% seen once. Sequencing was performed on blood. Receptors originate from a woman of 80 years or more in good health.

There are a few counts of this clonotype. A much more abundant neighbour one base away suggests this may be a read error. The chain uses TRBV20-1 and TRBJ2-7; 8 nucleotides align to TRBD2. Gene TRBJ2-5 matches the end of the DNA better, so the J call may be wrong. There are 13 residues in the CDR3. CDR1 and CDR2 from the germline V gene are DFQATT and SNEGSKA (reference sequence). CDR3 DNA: TGCAGTGCTATCGCGGGGGGCCCAGGGACCCAGTACTTC. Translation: CSAIAGGPGTQYF.

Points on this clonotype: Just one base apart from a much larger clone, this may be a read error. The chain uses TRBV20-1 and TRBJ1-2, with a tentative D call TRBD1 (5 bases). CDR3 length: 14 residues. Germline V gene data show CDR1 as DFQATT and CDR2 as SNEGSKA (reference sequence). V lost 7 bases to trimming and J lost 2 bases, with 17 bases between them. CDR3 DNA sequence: TGCAGTGTTCAGGGCCAGCCAATAAACTATGGCTACACCTTC. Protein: CSVQGQPINYGYTF.

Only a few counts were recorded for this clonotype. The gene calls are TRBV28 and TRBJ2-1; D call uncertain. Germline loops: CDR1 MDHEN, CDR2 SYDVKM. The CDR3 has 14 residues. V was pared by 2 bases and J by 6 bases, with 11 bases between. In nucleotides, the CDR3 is TGTGCCAGCAGTTTAAGTAATCCCAGCAATGAGCAGTTCTTC. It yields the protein CASSLSNPSNEQFF. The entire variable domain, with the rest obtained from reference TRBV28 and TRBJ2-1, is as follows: DVKVTQSSRYLVKRTGEKVFLECVQDMDHENMFWYRQDPGLGLRLIYFSYDVKMKEKGDIPEGYSVSREKKERFSLILESASTNQTSMYLCASSLSNPSNEQFFGPGTRLTVL.

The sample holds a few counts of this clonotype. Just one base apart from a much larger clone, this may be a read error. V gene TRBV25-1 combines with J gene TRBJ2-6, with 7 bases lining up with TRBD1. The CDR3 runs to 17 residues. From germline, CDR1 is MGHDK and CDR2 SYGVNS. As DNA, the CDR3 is TGTGCCAGCAGAGGGGACAGCAAGAGCTCTGGGGCCAACGTCCGGACTTTC. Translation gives CASRGDSKSSGANVRTF.

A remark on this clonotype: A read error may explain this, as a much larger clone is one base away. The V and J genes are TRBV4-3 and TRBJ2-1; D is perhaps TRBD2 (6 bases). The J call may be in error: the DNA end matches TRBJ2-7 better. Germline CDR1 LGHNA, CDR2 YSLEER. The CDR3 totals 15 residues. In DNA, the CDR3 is TGCGCCAGCAGCCAAGATAGGACTAAATACAATGAGCAGTACTTC. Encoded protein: CASSQDRTKYNEQYF.

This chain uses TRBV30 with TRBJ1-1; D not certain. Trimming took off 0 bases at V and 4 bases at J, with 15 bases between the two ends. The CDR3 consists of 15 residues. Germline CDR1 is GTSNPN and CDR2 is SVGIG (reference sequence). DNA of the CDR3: TGTGCCTGGAGTGTTCGATGGGATTGGGGCACTGAAGCTTTCTTT. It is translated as CAWSVRWDWGTEAFF.

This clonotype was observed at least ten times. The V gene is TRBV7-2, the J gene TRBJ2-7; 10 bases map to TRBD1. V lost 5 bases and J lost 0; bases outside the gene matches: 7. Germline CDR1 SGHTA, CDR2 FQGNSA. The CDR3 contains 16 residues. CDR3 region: CASSRGTGADSYEQYF. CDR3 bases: TGTGCCAGCAGCCGGGGGACAGGGGCCGACTCCTACGAGCAGTACTTC. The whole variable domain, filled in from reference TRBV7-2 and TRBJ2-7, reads GAGVSQSPSNKVTEKGKDVELRCDPISGHTALYWYRQSLGQGLEFLIYFQGNSAPDKSGLPSDRFSAERTGGSVSTLTIQRTQQEDSAVYLCASSRGTGADSYEQYFGPGTRLTVT.

CDR3 sequence (DNA): TGTGCCAGCAGCTTGGATCCGGGAGCAGGATATCCCCCCATTTATGGCTACACCTTC. Encoded protein: CASSLDPGAGYPPIYGYTF. V gene TRBV11-3 combines with J gene TRBJ1-2; no clear D. V gave up 3 bases and J gave up 5 bases, with 28 bases separating them. The CDR3 has 19 amino acids. Germline loops: CDR1 SGHNT, CDR2 YENEEA.

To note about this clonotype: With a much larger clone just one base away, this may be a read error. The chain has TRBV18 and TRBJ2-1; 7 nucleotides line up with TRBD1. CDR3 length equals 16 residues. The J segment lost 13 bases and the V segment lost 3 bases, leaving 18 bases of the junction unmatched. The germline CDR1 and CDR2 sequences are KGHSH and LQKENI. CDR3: CASSPNTGAKGETQFF. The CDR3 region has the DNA TGTGCCAGCTCACCCAATACAGGGGCCAAGGGAGAGACCCAGTTCTTC.

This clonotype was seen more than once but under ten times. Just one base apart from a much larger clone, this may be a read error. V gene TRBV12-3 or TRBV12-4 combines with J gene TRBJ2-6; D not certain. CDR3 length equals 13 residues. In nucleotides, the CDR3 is TGTACCAGTTGGGCGTCTGGGGCCAACGTCCTGACTTTC. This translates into CTSWASGANVLTF.

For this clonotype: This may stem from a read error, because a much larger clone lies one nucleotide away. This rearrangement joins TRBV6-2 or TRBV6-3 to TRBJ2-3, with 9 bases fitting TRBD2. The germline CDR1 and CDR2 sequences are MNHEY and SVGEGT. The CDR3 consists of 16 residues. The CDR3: CAGSDRIAGVRDTQYF. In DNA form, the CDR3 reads TGTGCCGGCAGCGATAGGATAGCGGGGGTTAGGGATACGCAGTATTTT.

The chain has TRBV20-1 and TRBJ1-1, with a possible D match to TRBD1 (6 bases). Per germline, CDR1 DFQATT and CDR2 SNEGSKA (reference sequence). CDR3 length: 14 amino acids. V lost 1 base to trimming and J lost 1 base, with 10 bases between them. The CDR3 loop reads CSARGGGRNTEAFF. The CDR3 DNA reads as TGCAGTGCTAGAGGGGGGGGCCGGAACACTGAAGCTTTCTTT.

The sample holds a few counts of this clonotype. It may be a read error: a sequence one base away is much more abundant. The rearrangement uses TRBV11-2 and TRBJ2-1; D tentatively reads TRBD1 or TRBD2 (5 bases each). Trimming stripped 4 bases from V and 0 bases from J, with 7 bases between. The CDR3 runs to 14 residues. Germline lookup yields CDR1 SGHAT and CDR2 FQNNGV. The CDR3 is CASSSGTSYNEQFF. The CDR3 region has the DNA TGTGCCAGCAGCTCGGGGACCTCCTACAATGAGCAGTTCTTC.

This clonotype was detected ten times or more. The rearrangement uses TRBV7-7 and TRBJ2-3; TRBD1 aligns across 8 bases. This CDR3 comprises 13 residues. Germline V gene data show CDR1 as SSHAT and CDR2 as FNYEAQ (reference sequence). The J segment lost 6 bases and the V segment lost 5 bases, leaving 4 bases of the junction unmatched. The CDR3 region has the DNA TGTGCCAGCAGCAAGACAGGGGACGATACGCAGTATTTT. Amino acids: CASSKTGDDTQYF.

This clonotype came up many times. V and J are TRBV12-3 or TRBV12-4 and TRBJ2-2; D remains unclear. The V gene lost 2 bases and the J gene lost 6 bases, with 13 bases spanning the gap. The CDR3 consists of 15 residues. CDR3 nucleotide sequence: TGTGCCAGCAGTTTAATCAGGACGCCCCCCGGGGAGCTGTTTTTT. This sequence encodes CASSLIRTPPGELFF.

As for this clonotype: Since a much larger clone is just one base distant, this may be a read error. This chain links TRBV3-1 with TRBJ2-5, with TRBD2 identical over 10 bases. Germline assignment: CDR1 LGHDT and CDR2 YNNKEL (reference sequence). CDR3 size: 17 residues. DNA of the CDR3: TGTGCCGGCAGCCAAGGGGCTAGCGGGGGTCGAAGAGAGACCCAGTACTTC. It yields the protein CAGSQGASGGRRETQYF.

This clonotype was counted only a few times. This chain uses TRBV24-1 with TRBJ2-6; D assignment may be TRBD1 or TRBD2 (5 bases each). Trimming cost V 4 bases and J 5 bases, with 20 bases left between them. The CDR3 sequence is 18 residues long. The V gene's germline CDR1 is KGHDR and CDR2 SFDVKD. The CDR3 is CATSDPRDGPLRANVLTF. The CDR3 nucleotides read TGTGCCACCAGTGACCCCCGGGACGGCCCCTTGCGGGCCAACGTCCTGACTTTC.

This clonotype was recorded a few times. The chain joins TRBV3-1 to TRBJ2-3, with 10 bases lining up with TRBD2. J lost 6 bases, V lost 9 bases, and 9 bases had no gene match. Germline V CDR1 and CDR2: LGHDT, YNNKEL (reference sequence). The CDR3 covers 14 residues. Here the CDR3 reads CASGWTSGSDTQYF. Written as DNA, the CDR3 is TGTGCCAGTGGGTGGACTAGCGGTTCTGATACGCAGTATTTT.

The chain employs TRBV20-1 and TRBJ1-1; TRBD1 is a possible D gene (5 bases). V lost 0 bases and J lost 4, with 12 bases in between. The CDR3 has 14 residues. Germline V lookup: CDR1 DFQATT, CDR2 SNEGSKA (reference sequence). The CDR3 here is CSARDFRGSTEAFF. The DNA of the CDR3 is TGCAGTGCTAGAGATTTCCGGGGGAGCACTGAAGCTTTCTTT.

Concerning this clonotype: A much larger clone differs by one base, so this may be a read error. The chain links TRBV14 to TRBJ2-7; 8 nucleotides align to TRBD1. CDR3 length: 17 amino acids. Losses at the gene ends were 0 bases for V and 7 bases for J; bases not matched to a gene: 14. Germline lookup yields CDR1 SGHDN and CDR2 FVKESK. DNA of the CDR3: TGTGCCAGCAGCCAAGATAAGTGGACAGGGTGGTTAGATGAGCAGTACTTC. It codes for CASSQDKWTGWLDEQYF. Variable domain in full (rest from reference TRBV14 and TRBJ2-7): EAGVTQFPSHSVIEKGQTVTLRCDPISGHDNLYWYRRVMGKEIKFLLHFVKESKQDESGMPNNRFLAERTGGTYSTLKVQPAELEDSGVYFCASSQDKWTGWLDEQYFGPGTRLTVT.

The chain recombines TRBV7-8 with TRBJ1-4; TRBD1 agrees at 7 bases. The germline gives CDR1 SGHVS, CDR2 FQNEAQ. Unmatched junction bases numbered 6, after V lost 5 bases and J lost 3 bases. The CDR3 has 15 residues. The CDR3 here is CASSHTGTANEKLFF. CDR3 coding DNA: TGTGCCAGCAGCCACACCGGGACAGCTAATGAAAAACTGTTTTTT. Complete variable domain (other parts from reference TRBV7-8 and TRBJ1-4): GAGVSQSPRYKVAKRGQDVALRCDPISGHVSLFWYQQALGQGPEFLTYFQNEAQLDKSGLPSDRFFAERPEGSVSTLKIQRTQQEDSAVYLCASSHTGTANEKLFFGSGTQLSVL.

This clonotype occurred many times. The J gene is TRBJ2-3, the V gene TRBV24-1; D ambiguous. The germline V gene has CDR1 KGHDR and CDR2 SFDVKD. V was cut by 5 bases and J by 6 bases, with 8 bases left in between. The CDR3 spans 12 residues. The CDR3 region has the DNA TGTGCCACCAGTGTATTAGGGGATACGCAGTATTTT. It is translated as CATSVLGDTQYF.

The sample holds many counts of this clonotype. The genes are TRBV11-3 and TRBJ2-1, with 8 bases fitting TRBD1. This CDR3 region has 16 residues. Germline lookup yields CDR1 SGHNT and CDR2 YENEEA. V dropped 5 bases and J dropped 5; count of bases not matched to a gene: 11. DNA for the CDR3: TGTGCCAGCAGCGAAAGGGGGACAGGAAGGGACAATGAGCAGTTCTTC. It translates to CASSERGTGRDNEQFF.

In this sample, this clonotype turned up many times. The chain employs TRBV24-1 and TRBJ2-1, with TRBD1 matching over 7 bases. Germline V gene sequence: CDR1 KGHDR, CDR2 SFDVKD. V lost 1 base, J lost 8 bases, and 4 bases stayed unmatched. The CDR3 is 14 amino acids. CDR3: CATSDLGTADEQFF. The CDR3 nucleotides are TGTGCCACCAGTGATTTAGGGACAGCGGATGAGCAGTTCTTC.

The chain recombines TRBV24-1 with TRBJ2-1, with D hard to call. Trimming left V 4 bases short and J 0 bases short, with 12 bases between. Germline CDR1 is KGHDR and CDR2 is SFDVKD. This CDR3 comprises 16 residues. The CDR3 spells CATSDPQSISYNEQFF. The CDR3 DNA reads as TGTGCCACCAGTGACCCTCAGAGTATCTCCTACAATGAGCAGTTCTTC.

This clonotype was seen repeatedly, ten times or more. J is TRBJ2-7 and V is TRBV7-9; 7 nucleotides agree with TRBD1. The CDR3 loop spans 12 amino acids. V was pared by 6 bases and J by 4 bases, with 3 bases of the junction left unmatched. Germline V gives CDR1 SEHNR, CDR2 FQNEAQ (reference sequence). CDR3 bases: TGTGCCAGCAGTCCGGGACAGTACGAGCAGTACTTC. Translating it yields CASSPGQYEQYF. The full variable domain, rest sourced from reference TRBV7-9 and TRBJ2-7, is DTGVSQNPRHKITKRGQNVTFRCDPISEHNRLYWYRQTLGQGPEFLTYFQNEAQLEKSRLLSDRFSAERPKGSFSTLEIQRTEQGDSAMYLCASSPGQYEQYFGPGTRLTVT.

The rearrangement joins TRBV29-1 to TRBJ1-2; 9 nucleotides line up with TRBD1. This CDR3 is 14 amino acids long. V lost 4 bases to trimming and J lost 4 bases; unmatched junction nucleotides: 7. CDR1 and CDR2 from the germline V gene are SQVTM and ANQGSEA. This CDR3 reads CSVGGQGQGYGYTF. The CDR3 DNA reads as TGCAGCGTTGGGGGACAGGGTCAGGGCTATGGCTACACCTTC.

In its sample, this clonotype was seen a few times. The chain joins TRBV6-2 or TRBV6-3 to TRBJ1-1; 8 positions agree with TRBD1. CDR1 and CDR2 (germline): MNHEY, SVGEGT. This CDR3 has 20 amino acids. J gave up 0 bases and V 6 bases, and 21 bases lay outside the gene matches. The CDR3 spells CASRNRPGAGQADLNTEAFF. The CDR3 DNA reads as TGTGCCAGCAGAAATCGCCCCGGGGCGGGACAGGCTGACTTGAACACTGAAGCTTTCTTT.

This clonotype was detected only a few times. The CDR3 here is CSAGGGDGYTF. The DNA of the CDR3 is TGCAGTGCAGGGGGCGGTGATGGCTACACCTTC. V usage is TRBV20-1 and J usage is TRBJ1-2; 7 bases align to TRBD1. Germline lookup yields CDR1 DFQATT and CDR2 SNEGSKA (reference sequence). The V segment lost 6 bases and the J segment 6 bases; nucleotides outside the gene matches: 4. This CDR3 is 11 amino acids long.